Listed below are T cell receptor beta chains from one sample, sequenced in a study of T cell changes during pregnancy in multiple sclerosis. Assay used: immunoSEQ multiplex PCR; TCRdb lists only in-frame clones, some missing. The table lists around 34,000 clones, less than 95% of them singletons, with 9.5% to 15% in the top ten. The sample in question was CD8+ T cells from peripheral blood mononuclear cells, obtained in the first trimester of pregnancy. The receptors stem from a female donor with multiple sclerosis, enrolled in a pregnancy study. Both conserved end residues are part of each CDR3. D genes are given only for firm matches. A row's size may be missing; if present it is once, few, many or a size class.

j_gene,v_gene,abundance,d_gene,CDR3nt,CDR3aa
TRBJ2-1,TRBV18,-,-,TGTGCCAGCTCACCTCCGTTAGAATACCGTCCGTGGTCCTACAATGAGCAGTTCTTC,CASSPPLEYRPWSYNEQFF
TRBJ2-7,TRBV13,-,-,TGTGCCAGCAGTCACACTTCGGGTCCGGGCTACGAGCAGTACTTC,CASSHTSGPGYEQYF
TRBJ2-2,TRBV30,-,-,TGTGCCTGGAGTGAAGCGAGAGGGCGGAACACCGGGGAGCTGTTTTTT,CAWSEARGRNTGELFF
TRBJ2-2,TRBV2,once,-,TGTGCCAGCAGTGAGCGGTCTTGGGTTACGAACACCGGGGAGCTGTTTTTT,CASSERSWVTNTGELFF
TRBJ2-1,TRBV11-2,-,-,TGTGCCAGCAGCTATATAACAGGGGAGCAGTTCTTC,CASSYITGEQFF
TRBJ2-2,TRBV4-3,-,-,TGCGCCAGCAGCCAAGCAACCGGGGAGCTGTTTTTT,CASSQATGELFF
TRBJ2-7,TRBV10-3,-,-,TGTGCCATAAGGAATACAGGAGTCCGACACTACGAGCAGTACTTC,CAIRNTGVRHYEQYF
TRBJ2-1,TRBV15,once,-,TGTGCCACCAGCAGAGATCGAGGGCGGAATGAGCAGTTCTTC,CATSRDRGRNEQFF
TRBJ1-4,TRBV7-3,-,-,TGTGCCAGCAGCCCTCCGAGGGGGACAAGCTTGCGGACTAATGAAAAACTGTTTTTT,CASSPPRGTSLRTNEKLFF
TRBJ2-3,TRBV19,-,TRBD2,TGTGCCAGCCGAGCGGGAGTAACGGATACGCAGTATTTT,CASRAGVTDTQYF
TRBJ1-4,TRBV15,-,-,TGTGCCACCAGCACAAAGACGGGGATCAATGAAAAACTGTTTTTT,CATSTKTGINEKLFF
TRBJ2-1,TRBV29-1,once,-,TGCAGCGTTGACGGCGGATCTAATGAGCAGTTCTTC,CSVDGGSNEQFF
TRBJ1-1,TRBV6-1,once,-,TGTGCCAGCAGTGAAGTTATTTTGAACACTGAAGCTTTCTTT,CASSEVILNTEAFF
TRBJ1-5,TRBV19,once,-,TGTGCCAGTAGTAGCAGTTCAGGGGAAGATCAGCCCCAGCATTTT,CASSSSSGEDQPQHF
TRBJ2-1,TRBV28,-,-,TGTGCCAGCAGTTTTAGAGGGTACAATGAGCAGTTCTTC,CASSFRGYNEQFF
TRBJ2-4,TRBV7-8,-,TRBD1,TGTGCCAGCAGCGGAAATGGACAGGGTGATTTCGCCAAAAACATTCAGTACTTC,CASSGNGQGDFAKNIQYF
TRBJ2-7,TRBV6-5,-,TRBD1,TGTGCCAGCAGTTATCCGAGACAGGGGGCTTGGGAGCAGTACTTC,CASSYPRQGAWEQYF
TRBJ2-7,TRBV4-1,-,TRBD1,TGCGCCAGCAGCCCTACCGGGACAGGGGCCTACGAGCAGTACTTC,CASSPTGTGAYEQYF
TRBJ1-2,TRBV29-1,-,-,TGCAGCGTTTTGGGCCCGAGGACCGCGGGAATCGAGGATGGCTACACCTTC,CSVLGPRTAGIEDGYTF
TRBJ2-3,TRBV21-1,-,-,TGTGCCAGCAGCAAAGGGTCAATAGCGGGAATAACAGATACGCAGTATTTT,CASSKGSIAGITDTQYF
TRBJ2-7,TRBV14,-,-,TGTGCCAGCAGCCAAGGCGCCGTTTTAGCCGAGCAGTACTTC,CASSQGAVLAEQYF
TRBJ1-4,TRBV27,-,-,TGTGCCAGCAGTTTCCTGACGGGCCTCGGGGATGAAAAACTGTTTTTT,CASSFLTGLGDEKLFF
TRBJ2-1,TRBV14,-,-,TGTGCCAGCAGCCTTACTAGCTACAATGAGCAGTTCTTC,CASSLTSYNEQFF
TRBJ2-7,TRBV10-3,once,-,TGTGCCATCAGTGACCAGGGTTCCTACGAGCAGTACTTC,CAISDQGSYEQYF
TRBJ2-7,TRBV5-1,-,TRBD1,TGCGCCAGCAGCTTTATCCGGACAGGATCCTACGAGCAGTACTTC,CASSFIRTGSYEQYF
TRBJ2-7,TRBV2,-,-,TGTGCCAGCAGAGGACAGAACTCCTACGAGCAGTACTTC,CASRGQNSYEQYF
TRBJ2-7,TRBV7-9,-,TRBD2,TGTGCCAGCAGCCCTAGCGGGAGAAGCGTCCACGAGCAGTACTTC,CASSPSGRSVHEQYF
TRBJ2-7,TRBV7-2,-,-,TGTGCCAGCAGCACCCTCGGGGGAGTCACACATCCTTACGAGCAGTACTTC,CASSTLGGVTHPYEQYF
TRBJ2-7,TRBV27,-,-,TGTGCCAGCAGCGACTCGTCCCACGAGCAGTACTTC,CASSDSSHEQYF
TRBJ2-7,TRBV7-9,-,TRBD1,TGTGCCAGCAGTCGCTTCAGGACAGGGATGTACGAGCAGTACTTC,CASSRFRTGMYEQYF
TRBJ1-2,TRBV10-3,-,-,TGTGCCATCAGTGAAGCCGGGACTAACTATGGCTACACCTTC,CAISEAGTNYGYTF